The 7 T cell receptor beta chains below come from one sample, sequenced in a study of cytomegalovirus exposure and HLA in healthy donors. The study ran its PCR with 60 Vbeta and 13 Jbeta primers. Assay used: immunoSEQ multiplex PCR; TCRdb lists only in-frame clones, some missing. In the table there are approximately 210,000 clones, over 80% of which are singletons. Sequences were obtained from PBMCs. These receptors came from a man aged 35-49 years in good health and CMV-seropositive.

The chain couples TRBV7-8 to TRBJ2-7, with 9 bases that match TRBD2. Germline V gene data show CDR1 as SGHVS and CDR2 as FQNEAQ. The CDR3 consists of 15 residues. Trimming removed 1 base from V and 2 bases from J; junction bases left unmatched: 3. The CDR3, as DNA: TGTGCCAGCAGCTTAGAGGCTAGCGGGACCTACGAGCAGTACTTC. Residues: CASSLEASGTYEQYF.

The rearrangement uses TRBV9 and TRBJ1-4, with 9 bases that match TRBD1. The J segment lost 2 bases and the V segment lost 2 bases, leaving 7 bases of the junction unmatched. The germline V gene has CDR1 SGDLS and CDR2 YYNGEE. The CDR3 covers 17 residues. The CDR3 loop is CASSVGTGRFTNEKLFF. CDR3 in DNA: TGTGCCAGCAGCGTCGGGACAGGGCGGTTTACTAATGAAAAACTGTTTTTT. The full variable domain, completed using reference TRBV9 and TRBJ1-4, is DSGVTQTPKHLITATGQRVTLRCSPRSGDLSVYWYQQSLDQGLQFLIQYYNGEERAKGNILERFSAQQFPDLHSELNLSSLELGDSALYFCASSVGTGRFTNEKLFFGSGTQLSVL.

The J gene is TRBJ2-7, the V gene TRBV5-6, with 7 bases fitting TRBD2. The CDR3 runs 16 residues. With V trimmed by 0 bases and J by 1 base, 7 bases remained unmatched. Germline V gives CDR1 SGHDT, CDR2 YYEEEE. The CDR3 DNA is TGTGCCAGCAGCTTGGATGGAGCGGGATTTTCCTACGAGCAGTACGTC. It specifies CASSLDGAGFSYEQYV.

The chain is built from TRBV7-6 and TRBJ1-4; 8 bases are a match to TRBD1. V gave up 6 bases and J gave up 1 base; unmatched junction bases: 4. The CDR3 totals 15 residues. The V gene's germline CDR1 is SGHVS and CDR2 FNYEAQ. Here the CDR3 DNA reads TGTGCCAGCAGTCGGACAGGGTTAACTAATGAAAAACTGTTTTTT. Translation gives CASSRTGLTNEKLFF.

This clone was recorded once. The J gene is TRBJ1-1, the V gene TRBV5-6; no reliable D call. Germline lookup yields CDR1 SGHDT and CDR2 YYEEEE. V was clipped by 2 bases and J by 0 bases, with 11 bases between them. The CDR3 runs 15 residues. The CDR3: CASSFGVFLNTEAFF. The CDR3 bases are TGTGCCAGCAGCTTCGGGGTCTTCCTGAACACTGAAGCTTTCTTT.

The rearrangement links TRBV9 to TRBJ2-6, with 12 positions matching TRBD2. The CDR3 is made up of 18 amino acids. The V gene end was trimmed by 4 bases and the J gene end by 4 bases; junction bases not matched to a gene: 9. CDR1 SGDLS and CDR2 YYNGEE come from the germline V gene. The CDR3 DNA reads TGTGCCAGCAGCCCCCGACTAGCGGGAGCCACGGGGGCCAACGTCCTGACTTTC. Encoded protein: CASSPRLAGATGANVLTF. Looking up the rest from reference TRBV9 and TRBJ2-6 gives the full variable domain: DSGVTQTPKHLITATGQRVTLRCSPRSGDLSVYWYQQSLDQGLQFLIQYYNGEERAKGNILERFSAQQFPDLHSELNLSSLELGDSALYFCASSPRLAGATGANVLTFGAGSRLTVL.

The chain has TRBV7-3 and TRBJ2-1; 10 bases are shared with TRBD1. Germline assignment: CDR1 SGHTA and CDR2 FQGTGA. The CDR3 runs 15 residues. V lost 3 bases to trimming and J lost 5 bases; unmatched junction nucleotides: 4. CDR3 in amino acids: CASSFAGTGDNEQFF. For the CDR3, the DNA is TGTGCCAGCAGCTTTGCCGGGACAGGGGACAATGAGCAGTTCTTC.